This T cell receptor (beta chain) appears in the sequencing data of a study of cytomegalovirus exposure and HLA in healthy donors. Study results and caveats: The tendency of first-cohort TCR clusters to co-occur in the 90 to 150 validation repertoires was the finding of a later analysis. There were three CMV-associated chains whose specificity for CMV antigens was confirmed in vitro.

The donors were members of the validation cohort comprising 120 subjects, separate from the approximately 700-subject first cohort. The CDR3 runs to 12 residues. Germline values: CDR1 MNHEY, CDR2 SVGAGI. Trimming cost V 10 bases and J 1 base, with 8 bases left between them. Here immunoSEQ multiplex PCR was the method, and the copy in TCRdb shows in-frame clones only, minus some. The sample lists about 110,000 clones, around 89% occurring once. As for this clone: The antigen is not known.

The V and J genes are TRBV6-5 and TRBJ1-3, with D possibly matching TRBD1 (5 bases). The sequence came from a woman aged 25-40 years in good health and CMV-seropositive. Sequencing was carried out using PBMCs. CDR3 DNA sequence: TGTGCCACCCAGGGTTCTGGAAACACCATATATTTT. Translating gives CATQGSGNTIYF.